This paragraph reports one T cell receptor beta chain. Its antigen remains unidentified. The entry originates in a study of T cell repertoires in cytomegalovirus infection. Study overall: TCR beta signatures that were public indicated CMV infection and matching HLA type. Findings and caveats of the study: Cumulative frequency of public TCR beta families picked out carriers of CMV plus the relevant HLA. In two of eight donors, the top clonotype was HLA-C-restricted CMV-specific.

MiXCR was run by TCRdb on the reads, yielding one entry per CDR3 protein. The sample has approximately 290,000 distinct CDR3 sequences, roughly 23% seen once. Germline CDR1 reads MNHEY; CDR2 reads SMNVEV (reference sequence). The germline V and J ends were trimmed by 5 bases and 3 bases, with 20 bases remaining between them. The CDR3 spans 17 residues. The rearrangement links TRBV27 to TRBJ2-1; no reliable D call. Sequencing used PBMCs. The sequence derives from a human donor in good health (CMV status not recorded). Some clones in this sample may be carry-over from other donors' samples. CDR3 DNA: TGTGCCAGCAGTAACCGACGGATCCTGGGGTACTACAATGAGCAGTTCTTC. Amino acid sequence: CASSNRRILGYYNEQFF.